This T cell receptor beta chain was sequenced during a study of identical twins (TCRdb year 2016). About the investigation overall: TCR alpha and beta repertoires from monozygotic twins, unrelated adults of various ages and cord blood were deep-sequenced to test whether fetal clonotypes persist. To rule out contamination, the twin experiments were replicated at different times with different library preparation protocols.

The CDR3 runs 16 residues from the cysteine to the phenylalanine. The retained sequence is limited to the CDR3, 48 bases, with the frame set at the first base. From the germline V gene, CDR1 is SGHVS and CDR2 is FNYEAQ. The trim is 5 bases for V and 2 bases for J, with a gap of 19 bases between the germline ends. This clonotype has only a few counts. No antigen is known for it. Base qualities are missing; no much larger clone stands one base away. The library was prepared using 5' RACE. Instrument on record: Illumina HiSeq 2000. A universal primer binding site was added through template switching, and the final cDNA carried a unique molecular identifier so that TCR cDNA molecules could be counted accurately. Specific primers in the conserved constant-segment region were used to synthesize first-strand cDNA for TCR alpha and beta chains. To control for contamination, every cDNA library was double barcoded, receiving both a SMART-Mk sample barcode and Illumina barcodes. Two successive PCR steps introduced TruSeq adapter sequences along with Illumina sample barcodes. Sequencing of the TCR alpha and beta cDNA libraries was done on the Illumina HiSeq platform using custom primers. As for the original processing: Unique molecular identifiers were extracted from raw reads with MiGEC, and CDR3 positions were determined with MiXCR. Recombination models were inferred per individual with the repgenHMM and IGoR tools using an EM algorithm. Shared clonotype analysis was performed with the tcR package in R, normalizing sharing by the product of cloneset sizes. Out-of-frame nonproductive sequences were analyzed to study raw recombination free of thymic and clonal selection effects. TCRdb passed the public sequencing reads through fastp at Q25 and MiXCR, retaining productive beta sequences. Rows with one shared CDR3 protein collapse into an entry with the most common genes and DNA. The V and J calls shown here were made by TCRdb, not taken from the authors' results. For this sample the table gives roughly 720,000 distinct CDR3 sequences, of which 18% were detected only once. The ten most abundant clones make up roughly 13% of the sample.

Only healthy Caucasian donors were included. Three pairs of female monozygotic twins, all aged 18 to 29 years, made up the twin cohort. Peripheral blood mononuclear cells were used as the source from which RNA for TCR libraries was isolated. The paper as a whole reports these results and caveats: In monozygotic twins, out-of-frame TCR alpha sharing was systematically underestimated by recombination models, although the models agreed with sharing between unrelated individuals. Because the same donors could not be followed over many years, the conclusions depended on cross-sectional statistical analysis. Compared with coincidental sharing between unrelated individuals, an excess of low generation-probability sequences was observed among out-of-frame TCR alpha sequences shared between twins. Fewer insertions were carried by abundant cord blood beta clonotypes; a weaker similar trend was observed in young adult naive repertoires, while no such trend was observed in memory repertoires. Excess twin sharing in beta out-of-frame sequences was weaker because fewer shared sequences lowered the signal-to-noise ratio. Invariant T cells such as MAIT and iNKT could partly confound zero-insertion analyses, although diverse VJ usage argued against such confounding for most clonotypes.

This same sample was also taken into another study, of T cells expressing NK-cell markers. According to the second study: Fewer than ten donors provided sorted CD3+CD56+NKG2C+, CD3+CD56+NKG2C- and CD3+CD56-NKG2C+ T-cell subsets, whose TCR beta-chain repertoires were profiled. Among the eight sequenced donors, only one was HCMV-seronegative, while the other seven were HCMV-seropositive. To restrict sorting to alphabetaTCR-expressing T cells, an anti-gammadeltaTCR antibody was added in several experiments. For about 6 donors, the dominant CD3+CD56+NKG2C+ clonotypes were among the top 10 CD8+ clonotypes and accounted for roughly 1.0-8% of CD8+ T cells. Those dominant clonotypes were again the most abundant among CD3+CD56-NKG2C+ cells in several donors, at about 28.3-65%. Whether the expanded NKG2C-expressing T cell clones were specific for HCMV antigens remained unclear. The study sequenced eight donors, all healthy volunteers chosen at random: three men and five women. To determine HCMV serostatus, a commercial ELISA kit was used to detect HCMV-specific IgG in serum. For over 5 donors, bulk peripheral blood T-cell repertoires were additionally sequenced from unsorted PBMC. MIGEC handled demultiplexing of the reads and grouping by UMI, while MiTCR was used to assemble and quantify clonotypes. To exclude erroneous sequences, only TCR cDNA sequences supported by at least two reads were retained. The tcR package was used for downstream repertoire analysis, and clonotypes were matched across fractions by CDR3 nucleotide sequence plus V segment. VDJmatch was used to annotate antigen specificity against VDJdb, with one amino acid substitution in CDR3 permitted.

Sample: PBMCs. The chain couples TRBV7-6 to TRBJ2-7; no D gene is confidently identified. The TCR was taken from a woman aged 18 to 35 in good health. At the DNA level, the sequence is TGTGCCAGCAGCCCTCTGGCTAGTGATGGGGCCTACGAGCAGTACTTC. This encodes CASSPLASDGAYEQYF.